The sequence of this T cell receptor (beta chain) was determined in a study of vaccination and CD4 T cells after COVID-19. Whole-study context: Participants received two doses of either BNT162b2 or mRNA-1273 vaccine. Points from the study as a whole: The median count of SARS-CoV-2-reactive clonotypes rose from 21 to 38, not significantly. Spike mono-reactivity was found in 304 of the 307 vaccine-specific clones identified in convalescent patients.

A note on this clonotype: The target antigen is unknown.

Using its own MiXCR run on the PCR reads, TCRdb lists one record per CDR3 protein. The table shows tens of thousands of distinct CDR3 sequences, with under 60% occurring only once. Germline V gene sequence: CDR1 DFQATT, CDR2 SNEGSKA (reference sequence). Trimming removed 3 bases from V and 2 bases from J, with 8 bases in between. CDR3 length: 12 amino acids. The sequencing used CD4+ T cells from blood, collected before SARS-CoV-2 vaccination. The clonotype originates from a human donor who had recovered from COVID-19. The chain recombines TRBV20-1 with TRBJ2-7, with TRBD2 as a possible D gene (5 bases). The CDR3 loop is CSASLEAYEQYF. The CDR3 region has the DNA TGCAGTGCTAGTTTGGAGGCCTACGAGCAGTACTTC.